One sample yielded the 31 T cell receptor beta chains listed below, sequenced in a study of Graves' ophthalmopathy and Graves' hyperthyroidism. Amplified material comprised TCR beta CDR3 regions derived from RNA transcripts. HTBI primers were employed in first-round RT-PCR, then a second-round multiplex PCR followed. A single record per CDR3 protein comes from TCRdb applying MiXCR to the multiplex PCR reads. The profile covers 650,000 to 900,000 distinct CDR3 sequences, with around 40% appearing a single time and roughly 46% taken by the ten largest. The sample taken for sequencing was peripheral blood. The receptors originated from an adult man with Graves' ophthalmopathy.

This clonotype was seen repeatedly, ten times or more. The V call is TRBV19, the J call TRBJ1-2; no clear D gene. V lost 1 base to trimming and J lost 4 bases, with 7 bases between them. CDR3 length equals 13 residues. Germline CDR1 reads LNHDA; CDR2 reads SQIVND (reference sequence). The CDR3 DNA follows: TGTGCCAGTAGTATAGGAGGCAGCTATGGCTACACCTTC. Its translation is CASSIGGSYGYTF.

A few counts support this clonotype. CDR3 amino acids: CSALGRLISGNTIYF. In DNA form, the CDR3 reads TGCAGTGCACTCGGACGGTTGATCTCTGGAAACACCATATATTTT. The rearrangement links TRBV20-1 to TRBJ1-3; D gene uncertain. Trimming removed 6 bases from V and 0 bases from J, with 15 bases in between. Germline CDR1 and CDR2: DFQATT and SNEGSKA (reference sequence). CDR3 size: 15 residues.

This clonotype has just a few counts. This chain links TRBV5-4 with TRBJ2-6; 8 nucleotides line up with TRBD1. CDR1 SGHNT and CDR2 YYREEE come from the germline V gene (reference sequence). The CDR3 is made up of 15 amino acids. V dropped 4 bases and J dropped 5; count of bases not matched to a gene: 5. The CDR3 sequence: CASSETGARANVLTF. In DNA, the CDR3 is TGTGCCAGCAGCGAGACAGGGGCGAGGGCCAACGTCCTGACTTTC.

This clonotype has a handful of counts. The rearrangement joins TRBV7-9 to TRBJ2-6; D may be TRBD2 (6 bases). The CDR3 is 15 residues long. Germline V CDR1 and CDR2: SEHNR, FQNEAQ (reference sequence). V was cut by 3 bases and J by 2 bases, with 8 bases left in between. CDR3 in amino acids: CASSLWGAGANVLTF. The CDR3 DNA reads TGTGCCAGCAGCTTGTGGGGGGCTGGGGCCAACGTCCTGACTTTC.

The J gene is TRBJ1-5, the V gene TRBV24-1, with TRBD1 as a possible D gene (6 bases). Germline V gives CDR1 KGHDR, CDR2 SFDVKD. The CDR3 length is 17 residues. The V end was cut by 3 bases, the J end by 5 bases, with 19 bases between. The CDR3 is CATSDISSGEGDQPQHF. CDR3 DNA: TGTGCCACCAGTGATATCAGCTCGGGGGAGGGGGATCAGCCCCAGCATTTT.

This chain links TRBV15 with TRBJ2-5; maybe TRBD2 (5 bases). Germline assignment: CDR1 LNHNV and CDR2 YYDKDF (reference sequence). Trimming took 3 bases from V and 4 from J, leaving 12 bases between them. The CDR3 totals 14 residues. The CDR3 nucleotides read TGTGCCACCAGCAGTGACTCGGGGTCAGAGACCCAGTACTTC. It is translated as CATSSDSGSETQYF. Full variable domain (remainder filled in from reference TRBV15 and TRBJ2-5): DAMVIQNPRYQVTQFGKPVTLSCSQTLNHNVMYWYQQKSSQAPKLLFHYYDKDFNNEADTPDNFQSRRPNTSFCFLDIRSPGLGDTAMYLCATSSDSGSETQYFGPGTRLLVL.

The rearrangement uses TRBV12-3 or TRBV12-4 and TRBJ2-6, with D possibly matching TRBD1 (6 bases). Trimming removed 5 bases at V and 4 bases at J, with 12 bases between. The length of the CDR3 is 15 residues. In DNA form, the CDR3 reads TGTGCCAGCAGTCCAGGGGATGCGGGGGCCAACGTCCTGACTTTC. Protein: CASSPGDAGANVLTF.

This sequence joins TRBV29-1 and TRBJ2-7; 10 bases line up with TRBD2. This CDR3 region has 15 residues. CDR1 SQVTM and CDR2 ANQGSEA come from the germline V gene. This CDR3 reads CSAPSGSHSWGEQYF. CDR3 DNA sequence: TGCAGTGCCCCTAGCGGGAGTCATTCGTGGGGCGAGCAGTACTTC.

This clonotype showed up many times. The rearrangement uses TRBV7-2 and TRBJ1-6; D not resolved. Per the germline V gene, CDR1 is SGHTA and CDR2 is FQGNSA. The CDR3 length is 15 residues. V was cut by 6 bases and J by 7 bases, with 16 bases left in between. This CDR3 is CASRGGFETNSPLHF. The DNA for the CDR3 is TGTGCCAGCAGGGGAGGCTTCGAGACCAATTCACCCCTCCACTTT.

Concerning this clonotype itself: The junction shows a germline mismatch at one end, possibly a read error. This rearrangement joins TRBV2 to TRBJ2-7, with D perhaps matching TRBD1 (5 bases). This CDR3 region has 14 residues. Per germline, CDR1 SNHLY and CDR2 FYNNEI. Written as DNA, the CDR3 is TGTGCCATCAGTGAGTCGACAGCCGGCTACGAGCAGTACTTC. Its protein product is CAISESTAGYEQYF.

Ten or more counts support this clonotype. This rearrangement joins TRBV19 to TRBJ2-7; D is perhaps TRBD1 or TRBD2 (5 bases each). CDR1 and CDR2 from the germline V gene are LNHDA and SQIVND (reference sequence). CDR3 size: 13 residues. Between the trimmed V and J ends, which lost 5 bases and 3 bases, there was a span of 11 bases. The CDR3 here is CASSPSGGYEQYF. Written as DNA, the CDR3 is TGTGCCAGTAGTCCGAGTGGGGGCTACGAGCAGTACTTC.

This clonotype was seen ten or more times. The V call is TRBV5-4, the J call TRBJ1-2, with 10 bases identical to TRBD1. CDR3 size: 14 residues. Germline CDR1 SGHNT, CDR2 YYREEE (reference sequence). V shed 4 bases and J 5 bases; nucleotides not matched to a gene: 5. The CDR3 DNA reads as TGTGCCAGCAGCGCGGGACAGGGGTCGTATGGCTACACCTTC. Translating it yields CASSAGQGSYGYTF.

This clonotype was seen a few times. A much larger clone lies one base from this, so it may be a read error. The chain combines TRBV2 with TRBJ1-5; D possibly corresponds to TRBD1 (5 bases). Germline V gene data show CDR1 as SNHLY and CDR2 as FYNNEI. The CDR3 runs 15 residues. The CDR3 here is CASSALTASNQSQHF. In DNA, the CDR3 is TGTGCCAGCAGCGCGCTGACAGCGAGCAATCAGTCCCAGCATTTT. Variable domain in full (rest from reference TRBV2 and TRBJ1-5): EPEVTQTPSHQVTQMGQEVILRCVPISNHLYFYWYRQILGQKVEFLVSFYNNEISEKSEIFDDQFSVERPDGSNFTLKIRSTKLEDSAMYFCASSALTASNQSQHFGDGTRLSIL.

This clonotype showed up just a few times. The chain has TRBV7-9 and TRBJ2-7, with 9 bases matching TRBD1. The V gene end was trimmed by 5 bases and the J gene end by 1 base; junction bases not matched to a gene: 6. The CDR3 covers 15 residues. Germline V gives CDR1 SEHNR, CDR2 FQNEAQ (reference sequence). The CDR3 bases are TGTGCCAGCAGCGCCCGGGACAGGGCATCCTACGAGCAGTACTTC. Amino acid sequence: CASSARDRASYEQYF.

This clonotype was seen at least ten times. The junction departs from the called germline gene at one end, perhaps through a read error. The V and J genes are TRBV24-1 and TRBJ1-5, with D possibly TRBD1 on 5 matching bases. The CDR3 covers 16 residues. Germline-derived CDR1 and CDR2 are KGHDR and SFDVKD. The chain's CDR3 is CASSYHAGTGNQPQHF. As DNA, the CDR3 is TGTGCCAGCAGTTACCACGCGGGGACGGGTAATCAGCCCCAGCATTTT.

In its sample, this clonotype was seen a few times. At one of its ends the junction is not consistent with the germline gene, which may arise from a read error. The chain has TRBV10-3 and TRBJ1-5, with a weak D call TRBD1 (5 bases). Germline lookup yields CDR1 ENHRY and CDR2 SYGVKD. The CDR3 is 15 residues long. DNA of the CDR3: TGTGCCAGCAGTCGGGACGGAGTATCCAATCAGCCCCAGCATTTT. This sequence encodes CASSRDGVSNQPQHF.

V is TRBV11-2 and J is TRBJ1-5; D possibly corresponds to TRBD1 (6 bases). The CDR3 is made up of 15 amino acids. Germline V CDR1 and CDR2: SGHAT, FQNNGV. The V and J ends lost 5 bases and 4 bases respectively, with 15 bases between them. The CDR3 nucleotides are TGTGCCAGCAGCAGGGGGGAGGACGGGAATCAGCCCCAGCATTTT. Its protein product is CASSRGEDGNQPQHF.

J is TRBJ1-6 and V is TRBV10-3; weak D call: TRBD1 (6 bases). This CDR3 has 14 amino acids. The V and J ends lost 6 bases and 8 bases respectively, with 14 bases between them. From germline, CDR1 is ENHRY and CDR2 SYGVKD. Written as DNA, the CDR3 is TGTGCCATCAGCGATGTGAGGGGGGATTCACCCCTCCACTTT. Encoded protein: CAISDVRGDSPLHF.

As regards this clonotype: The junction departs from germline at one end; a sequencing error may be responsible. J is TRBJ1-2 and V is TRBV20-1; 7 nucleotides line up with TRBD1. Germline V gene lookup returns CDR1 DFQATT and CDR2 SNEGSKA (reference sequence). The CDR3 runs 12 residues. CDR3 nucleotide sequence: TGCAGTGCTGGAGATGACAGGGCTGGCTACACCTTC. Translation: CSAGDDRAGYTF.

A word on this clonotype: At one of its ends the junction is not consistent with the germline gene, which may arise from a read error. The CDR3 protein is CSARVWGMNIQYF. CDR3 coding DNA: TGCAGTGCGAGAGTTTGGGGAATGAACATTCAGTACTTC. The chain has TRBV20-1 and TRBJ2-4; unclear D gene. CDR3 length: 13 residues. CDR1 DFQATT and CDR2 SNEGSKA come from the germline V gene (reference sequence).

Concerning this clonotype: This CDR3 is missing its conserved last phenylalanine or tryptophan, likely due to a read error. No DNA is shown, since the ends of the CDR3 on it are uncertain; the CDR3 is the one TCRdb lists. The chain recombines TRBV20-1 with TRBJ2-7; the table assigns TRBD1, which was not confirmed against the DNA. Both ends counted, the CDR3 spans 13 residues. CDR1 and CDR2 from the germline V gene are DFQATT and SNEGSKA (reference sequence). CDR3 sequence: CSVSQQGAYEQHC.

The CDR3 DNA reads as TGCAGCGCAGGACAGGGACACACTGAAGCTTTCTTT. Translating gives CSAGQGHTEAFF. This rearrangement joins TRBV29-1 to TRBJ1-1, with TRBD1 identical over 8 bases. This CDR3 spans 12 amino acids. V lost 7 bases and J lost 3; bases outside the gene matches: 4. Germline V gene data show CDR1 as SQVTM and CDR2 as ANQGSEA.

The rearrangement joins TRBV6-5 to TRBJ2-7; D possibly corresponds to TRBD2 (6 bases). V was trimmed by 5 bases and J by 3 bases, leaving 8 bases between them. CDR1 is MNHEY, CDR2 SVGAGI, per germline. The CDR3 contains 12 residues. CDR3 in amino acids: CASSMGGYEQYF. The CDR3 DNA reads TGTGCCAGCAGTATGGGGGGCTACGAGCAGTACTTC.

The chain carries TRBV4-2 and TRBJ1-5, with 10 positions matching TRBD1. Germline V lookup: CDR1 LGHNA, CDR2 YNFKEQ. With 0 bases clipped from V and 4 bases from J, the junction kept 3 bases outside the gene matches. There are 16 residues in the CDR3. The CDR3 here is CASSQEDRGFNQPQHF. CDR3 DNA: TGTGCCAGCAGCCAAGAGGACAGGGGGTTTAATCAGCCCCAGCATTTT.

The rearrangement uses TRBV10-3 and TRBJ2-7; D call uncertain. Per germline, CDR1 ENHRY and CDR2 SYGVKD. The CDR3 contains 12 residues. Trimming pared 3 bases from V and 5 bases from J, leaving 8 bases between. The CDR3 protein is CAISDRLNEQYF. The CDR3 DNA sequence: TGTGCCATCAGTGACAGACTGAACGAGCAGTACTTC.

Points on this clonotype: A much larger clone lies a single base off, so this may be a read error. The CDR3 sequence is CAGSLGRNQETQYF. CDR3 bases: TGTGCCGGCAGCTTAGGACGGAATCAAGAGACCCAGTACTTC. The chain recombines TRBV7-9 with TRBJ2-5; D is uncertain. Germline CDR1 reads SEHNR; CDR2 reads FQNEAQ (reference sequence). CDR3 length: 14 residues.

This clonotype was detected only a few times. The CDR3 DNA is TGTGCCAGCACCCGGGGATCCTATGGCTACACCTTC. Translating gives CASTRGSYGYTF. The chain is built from TRBV2 and TRBJ1-2; D is uncertain. The V end was cut by 7 bases, the J end by 4 bases, with 10 bases between. This CDR3 region has 12 residues. Germline assignment: CDR1 SNHLY and CDR2 FYNNEI.

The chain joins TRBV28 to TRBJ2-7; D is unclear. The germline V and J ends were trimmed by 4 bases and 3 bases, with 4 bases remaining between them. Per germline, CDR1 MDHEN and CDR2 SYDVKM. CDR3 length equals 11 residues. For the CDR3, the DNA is TGTGCCAGCAGTTACCACTACGAGCAGTACTTC. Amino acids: CASSYHYEQYF.

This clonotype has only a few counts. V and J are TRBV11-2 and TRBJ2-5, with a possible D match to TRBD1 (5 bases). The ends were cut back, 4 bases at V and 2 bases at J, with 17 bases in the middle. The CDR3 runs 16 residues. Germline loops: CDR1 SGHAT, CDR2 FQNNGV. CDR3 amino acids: CASSSPRDSWQETQYF. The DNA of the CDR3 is TGTGCCAGCAGCTCCCCCCGAGACAGCTGGCAAGAGACCCAGTACTTC.

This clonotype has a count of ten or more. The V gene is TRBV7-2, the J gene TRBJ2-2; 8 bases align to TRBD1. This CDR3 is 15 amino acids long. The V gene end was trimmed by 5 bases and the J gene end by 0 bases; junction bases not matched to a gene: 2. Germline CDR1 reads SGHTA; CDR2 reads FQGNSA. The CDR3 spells CASSRTGPNTGELFF. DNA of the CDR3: TGTGCCAGCAGCCGGACAGGGCCGAACACCGGGGAGCTGTTTTTT.

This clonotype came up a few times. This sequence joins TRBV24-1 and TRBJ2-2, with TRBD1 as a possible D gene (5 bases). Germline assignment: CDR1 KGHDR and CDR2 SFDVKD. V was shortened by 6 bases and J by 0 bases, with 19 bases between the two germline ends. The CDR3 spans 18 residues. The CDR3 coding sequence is TGTGCCACCAGTACGTCCCGCGACCCAGGGACGAACACCGGGGAGCTGTTTTTT. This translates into CATSTSRDPGTNTGELFF.